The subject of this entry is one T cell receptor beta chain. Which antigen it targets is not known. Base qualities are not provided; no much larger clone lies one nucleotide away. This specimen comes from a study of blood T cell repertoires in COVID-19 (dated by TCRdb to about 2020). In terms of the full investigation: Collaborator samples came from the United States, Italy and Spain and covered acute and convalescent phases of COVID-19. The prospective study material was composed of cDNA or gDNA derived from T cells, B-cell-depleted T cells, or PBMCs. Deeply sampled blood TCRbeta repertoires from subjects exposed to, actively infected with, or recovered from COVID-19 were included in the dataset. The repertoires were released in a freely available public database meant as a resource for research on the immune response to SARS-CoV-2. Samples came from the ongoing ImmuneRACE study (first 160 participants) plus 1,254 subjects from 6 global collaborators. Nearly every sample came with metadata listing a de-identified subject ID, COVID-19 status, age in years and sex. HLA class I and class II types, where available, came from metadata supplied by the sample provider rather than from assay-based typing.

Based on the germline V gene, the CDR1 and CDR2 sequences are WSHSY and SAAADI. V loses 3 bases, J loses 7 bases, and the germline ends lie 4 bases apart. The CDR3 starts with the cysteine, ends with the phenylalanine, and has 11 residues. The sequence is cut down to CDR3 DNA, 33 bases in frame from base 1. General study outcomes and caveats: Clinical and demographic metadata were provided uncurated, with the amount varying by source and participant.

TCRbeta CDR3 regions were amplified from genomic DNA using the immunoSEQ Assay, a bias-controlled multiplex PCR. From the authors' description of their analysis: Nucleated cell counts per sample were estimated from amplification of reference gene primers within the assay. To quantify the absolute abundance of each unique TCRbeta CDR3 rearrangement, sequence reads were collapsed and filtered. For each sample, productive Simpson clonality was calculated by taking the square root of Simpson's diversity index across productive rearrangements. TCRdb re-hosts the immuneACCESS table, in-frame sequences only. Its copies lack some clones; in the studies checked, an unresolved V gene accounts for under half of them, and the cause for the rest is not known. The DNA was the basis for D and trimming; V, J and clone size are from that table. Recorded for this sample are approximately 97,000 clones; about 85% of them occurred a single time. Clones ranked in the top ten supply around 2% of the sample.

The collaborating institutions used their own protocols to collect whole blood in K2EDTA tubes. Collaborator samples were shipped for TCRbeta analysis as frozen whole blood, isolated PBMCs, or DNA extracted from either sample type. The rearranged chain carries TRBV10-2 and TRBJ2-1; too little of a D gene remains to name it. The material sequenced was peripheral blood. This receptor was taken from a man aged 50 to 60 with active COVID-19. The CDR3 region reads CASSDLNEQFF. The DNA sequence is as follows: TGCGCCAGCAGTGACTTGAATGAGCAGTTCTTC.